The 5 T cell receptor beta chains in this list originate from one sample, sequenced in a study of blood T cells in healthy people across ages. A second PCR, run for about 7 to 11 cycles, used a sample-barcoded 5' primer plus a J-beta primer mix. One entry per CDR3 protein results from TCRdb running MiXCR on the 5' RACE reads. The data contain over 600,000 distinct CDR3 sequences, more than 35% of them singletons. Sample: blood. The receptors shown here come from an elderly man in good health.

The count of this clonotype is one. The chain joins TRBV4-3 to TRBJ2-7; perhaps TRBD2 as D (6 bases). CDR1 is LGHNA and CDR2 is YSLEER in the germline V gene. V lost 3 bases to trimming and J lost 1 base, with 13 bases between them. The length of the CDR3 is 15 residues. The CDR3 is CASSQRDGLSYEQYF. For the CDR3, the DNA is TGCGCCAGCAGCCAGCGGGACGGACTATCCTACGAGCAGTACTTC.

This clonotype has at least ten counts. The chain links TRBV5-8 to TRBJ2-1; tentatively, D is TRBD2 (5 bases). This CDR3 is built from 13 residues. Trimming removed 3 bases from V and 2 bases from J, with 6 bases in between. Per germline, CDR1 SGHTS and CDR2 YDEGEE. The CDR3 region has the DNA TGTGCCAGCAGCTCCGGGGCCTACAATGAGCAGTTCTTC. Encoded protein: CASSSGAYNEQFF.

This clonotype appeared a few times. The V gene is TRBV21-1, the J gene TRBJ2-6; TRBD1, the D gene given by the table, was not confirmed from the DNA. TRBV21-1 is noted as a pseudogene. This CDR3 comprises 16 residues. For the CDR3, the DNA is TGTGCCAGCAGCTCAGAGGTCAGGGCTGGGGCCAACGTCCTGACTTTC. Amino acid sequence: CASSSEVRAGANVLTF.

V usage is TRBV20-1 and J usage is TRBJ2-1; a weak D match, TRBD2 (5 bases). The CDR3 totals 14 residues. Deletions cut 4 bases from V and 0 bases from J, with 10 bases between. The germline CDR1 and CDR2 sequences are DFQATT and SNEGSKA (reference sequence). CDR3 loop: CSAMTGSSYNEQFF. The CDR3 region has the DNA TGCAGTGCTATGACTGGGAGCTCCTACAATGAGCAGTTCTTC.

V and J are TRBV6-6 and TRBJ1-2, with 7 nucleotides matching TRBD1. Unmatched junction bases numbered 13, after V lost 5 bases and J lost 10 bases. The germline CDR1 and CDR2 sequences are MNHNY and SVGAGI (reference sequence). The CDR3 runs to 14 residues. The DNA of the CDR3 is TGTGCCAGCAGTAGGACCAGGGACAGTCGGATCTACACCTTC. This translates into CASSRTRDSRIYTF.